This T cell receptor (beta chain) stems from a study of blood T cell repertoires in COVID-19. Looking at the study overall: Italy, Spain and the United States were the sources of the convalescent and acute COVID-19 samples. Sources were T cells, B-cell-depleted T cells, or PBMCs; the material itself was cDNA or gDNA.

J lost 0 bases, V lost 4 bases, and 5 bases had no gene match. Looked up from germline, CDR1 is MNHEY and CDR2 is SVGAGI. This CDR3 is 16 amino acids long. In this sample, this clone turned up a few times. The age range of participants was 18 to 89 years, with residence in fewer than 25 US areas. Per the study methods: Reference gene primers were amplified, and this amplification served to estimate nucleated cell counts. TCRdb's copy holds only in-frame clones and misses some; the assay was immunoSEQ multiplex PCR. V and J calls and clone size come straight from that table; D and trimming were deduced from the DNA. The sample consists of hundreds of thousands of clones, over 75% of them appearing once.

The rearrangement joins TRBV6-5 to TRBJ2-1; 8 nucleotides match TRBD2. This clonotype originated in a young woman who had been exposed to COVID-19. Input material: PBMCs or T cells enriched from blood (not recorded which). In nucleotides, the CDR3 is TGTGCCAGCAGTTTCCGAAGCGGGAGCTCCTACAATGAGCAGTTCTTC. The encoded protein is CASSFRSGSSYNEQFF.